The 12 T cell receptor beta chains below all came from one sample that was sequenced in a study of cytomegalovirus exposure and HLA in healthy donors. In the PCR, 60 Vbeta and 13 Jbeta primers were used. The table came from immunoSEQ multiplex PCR; TCRdb's copy has only in-frame clones and leaves some out. The data contain fewer than 200,000 clones, roughly 81% of them seen just once; the ten biggest clones take up around 2.1%. Source material: PBMCs. These receptors were obtained from a man aged 18 to 29 in good health and CMV-seropositive.

This chain's CDR3 is CASSLGSGGGQETQYF. CDR3 nucleotides: TGTGCCAGCAGCTTAGGAAGCGGGGGGGGACAAGAGACCCAGTACTTC. The genes are TRBV7-7 and TRBJ2-5; 10 bases line up with TRBD2. CDR1 is SSHAT, CDR2 FNYEAQ, per germline (reference sequence). This CDR3 has 16 residues. Trimming cost V 1 base and J 2 bases; bases outside gene matches: 4.

V is TRBV11-2 and J is TRBJ1-1; D is uncertain. Germline CDR1 reads SGHAT; CDR2 reads FQNNGV. The CDR3 extends over 14 amino acids. V lost 1 base and J lost 1, with 7 bases in between. CDR3 bases: TGTGCCAGCAGCTTAGCGGAGGGGAACACTGAAGCTTTCTTT. Translation gives CASSLAEGNTEAFF.

This clone was picked up one time. The chain couples TRBV7-9 to TRBJ2-1; D remains ambiguous. Trimming removed 3 bases at V and 9 bases at J, with 9 bases between. Germline CDR1 is SEHNR and CDR2 is FQNEAQ (reference sequence). There are 12 residues in the CDR3. As DNA, the CDR3 is TGTGCCAGCAGCTTCAACGGTGTTGAGCAGTTCTTC. Residues: CASSFNGVEQFF.

The rearrangement links TRBV11-2 to TRBJ2-1; 12 bases fit TRBD2. After removal of 0 bases from V and 6 bases from J, the junction contained 6 bases not matched to a gene. Germline CDR1 and CDR2: SGHAT and FQNNGV. The CDR3 is 17 residues long. The CDR3 sequence is CASSLETSGGRGNEQFF. CDR3 coding DNA: TGTGCCAGCAGCTTAGAAACTAGCGGGGGGCGGGGCAATGAGCAGTTCTTC.

This chain links TRBV4-3 with TRBJ1-1, with TRBD1 matching 9 bases. The CDR3 extends over 15 amino acids. CDR1 LGHNA and CDR2 YSLEER come from the germline V gene. V was clipped by 1 base and J by 7 bases; unmatched bases: 7. The CDR3 reads CASSQGTGTGLEAFF. The CDR3 bases are TGCGCCAGCAGCCAAGGAACCGGGACAGGGCTTGAAGCTTTCTTT.

The chain has TRBV6-5 and TRBJ1-1; 10 bases agree with TRBD1. Germline V CDR1 and CDR2: MNHEY, SVGAGI. This CDR3 contains 14 residues. Trimming cost V 5 bases and J 5 bases; bases outside gene matches: 5. CDR3 bases: TGTGCCAGCAGTCAATGGACAGGGGGAACTGAAGCTTTCTTT. Amino acid sequence: CASSQWTGGTEAFF.

The sample holds a few counts of this clone. V is TRBV7-6 and J is TRBJ2-7; 9 positions agree with TRBD1. The germline V gene encodes CDR1 SGHVS and CDR2 FNYEAQ. With 5 bases clipped from V and 3 bases from J, the junction kept 5 bases outside the gene matches. There are 14 residues in the CDR3. The DNA for the CDR3 is TGTGCCAGCAGCCTAGACAGGGGGATCTACGAGCAGTACTTC. Encoded protein: CASSLDRGIYEQYF.

This clone was picked up a small number of times. One junction end disagrees with the germline gene, perhaps due to a read error. Other DNA sequences from this sample encode an identical CDR3 as well. The chain recombines TRBV6-1 with TRBJ2-1; no definite D call. This CDR3 is built from 12 residues. The germline V gene has CDR1 MNHNS and CDR2 SASEGT. CDR3 sequence: CASSRSYNEQFF. Here the CDR3 DNA reads TGTGCCAGCAGTAGATCCTATAATGAGCAGTTCTTC.

This rearrangement joins TRBV2 to TRBJ1-2, with D perhaps TRBD1 (5 bases). Germline V gene lookup returns CDR1 SNHLY and CDR2 FYNNEI. CDR3 length equals 15 residues. Deletions cut 3 bases from V and 8 bases from J, with 19 bases between. The CDR3 bases are TGTGCCAGCAGTGAGTTCACGGGGGTAGCTGGGGGCTACACCTTC. Encoded protein: CASSEFTGVAGGYTF.

This clone was found once. The chain uses TRBV6-4 and TRBJ1-2; TRBD1 matches 7 bases. This CDR3 contains 12 residues. After removal of 3 bases from V and 9 bases from J, the junction contained 4 bases not matched to a gene. The germline CDR1 and CDR2 sequences are MRHNA and SNTAGT. The DNA for the CDR3 is TGTGCCAGCAGTGATCCGGACAGGAGCTACACCTTC. Protein product: CASSDPDRSYTF.

V and J are TRBV15 and TRBJ1-1; D gene ambiguous. CDR1 is LNHNV and CDR2 is YYDKDF in the germline V gene (reference sequence). The CDR3 consists of 12 residues. V was cut by 0 bases and J by 5 bases, with 4 bases left in between. CDR3: CATSRDQTEAFF. CDR3 DNA: TGTGCCACCAGCAGAGATCAGACTGAAGCTTTCTTT.

V and J are TRBV10-3 and TRBJ1-2, with TRBD1 identical over 7 bases. V trimming: 0 bases; J trimming: 1 base; junction bases outside the gene matches: 5. The length of the CDR3 is 16 residues. CDR1 is ENHRY, CDR2 SYGVKD, per germline. CDR3 sequence reads: CAISESRDSGNYGYTF. For the CDR3, the DNA is TGTGCCATCAGTGAGTCGAGGGACAGTGGTAACTATGGCTACACCTTC.